The 21 T cell receptor beta chains below all came from one sample that was sequenced in a study of OX40 agonist ivuxolimab in advanced cancers. TCRdb keeps only in-frame clones here, not all; method: immunoSEQ multiplex PCR. The sample carries about 98,000 clones, approximately 93% recorded once. Here the sequenced sample was CD4+ or CD8+ T cells sorted from blood, taken in a trial of the OX40 agonist ivuxolimab. Receptors were obtained from an adult with an advanced solid tumor such as melanoma, head and neck, liver or kidney cancer.

V and J are TRBV28 and TRBJ1-5; the D gene is possibly TRBD1 (5 bases). The germline CDR1 and CDR2 sequences are MDHEN and SYDVKM. This CDR3 spans 15 amino acids. Trimming took off 5 bases at V and 7 bases at J, with 18 bases between the two ends. CDR3: CASSRSRRGGQPQHF. Here the CDR3 DNA reads TGTGCCAGCAGTCGCTCCAGGAGGGGAGGGCAGCCCCAGCATTTT.

CDR3 nucleotide sequence: TGTGCCAGCAGCTCGGTCCGGGCCCTGGGCACTGAAGCTTTCTTT. This codes for CASSSVRALGTEAFF. The rearrangement links TRBV7-8 to TRBJ1-1; no definite D call. V lost 4 bases to trimming and J lost 4 bases, with 16 bases between them. There are 15 residues in the CDR3. CDR1 and CDR2 (germline): SGHVS, FQNEAQ.

The chain has TRBV7-3 and TRBJ2-1; D is uncertain. Germline-derived CDR1 and CDR2 are SGHTA and FQGTGA. Trimming pared 2 bases from V and 7 bases from J, leaving 9 bases between. CDR3 length: 13 amino acids. The CDR3 nucleotides read TGTGCCAGCAGCTTAGGCCTGTCTAATGAGCAGTTCTTC. Translating gives CASSLGLSNEQFF. Using reference TRBV7-3 and TRBJ2-1 for the parts outside the CDR3, the full variable domain is GAGVSQTPSNKVTEKGKYVELRCDPISGHTALYWYRQSLGQGPEFLIYFQGTGAADDSGLPNDRFFAVRPEGSVSTLKIQRTERGDSAVYLCASSLGLSNEQFFGPGTRLTVL.

This chain joins TRBV9 and TRBJ1-2, with D perhaps matching TRBD1 (6 bases). This CDR3 contains 14 residues. CDR1 is SGDLS, CDR2 YYNGEE, per germline. V was pared by 2 bases and J by 2 bases, with 10 bases between. DNA for the CDR3: TGTGCCAGCAGCGTCAGGGGCGGCAACTATGGCTACACCTTC. Amino acid sequence: CASSVRGGNYGYTF.

This clone was seen just once. The rearrangement links TRBV30 to TRBJ2-3; TRBD2 matches at 8 bases. From germline, CDR1 is GTSNPN and CDR2 SVGIG (reference sequence). After removal of 2 bases from V and 2 bases from J, the junction contained 9 bases not matched to a gene. The CDR3 consists of 16 residues. CDR3 loop: CAWSTHSGVTTDTQYF. The CDR3 bases are TGTGCCTGGAGTACTCATAGCGGGGTGACCACAGATACGCAGTATTTT.

The genes are TRBV7-3 and TRBJ2-2; D call uncertain. Germline CDR1 reads SGHTA; CDR2 reads FQGTGA. V lost 1 base to trimming and J lost 4 bases, with 7 bases between them. The CDR3 is 14 residues long. CDR3 coding DNA: TGTGCCAGCAGCTTAAGCCACGCCACCGGGGAGCTGTTTTTT. Its translation: CASSLSHATGELFF.

This clone was seen a single time. This chain joins TRBV30 and TRBJ2-4; D might be TRBD1 or TRBD2, each matching 5 bases. The V end was cut by 3 bases, the J end by 2 bases, with 11 bases between. The germline V gene encodes CDR1 GTSNPN and CDR2 SVGIG (reference sequence). The CDR3 is 14 amino acids. CDR3 in amino acids: CAWRIEGPKNIQYF. For the CDR3, the DNA is TGTGCCTGGAGAATCGAGGGGCCCAAAAACATTCAGTACTTC.

This sequence joins TRBV9 and TRBJ2-1; D not certain. The ends were cut back, 0 bases at V and 8 bases at J, with 6 bases in the middle. The germline CDR1 and CDR2 sequences are SGDLS and YYNGEE. The CDR3 sequence is 12 residues long. The CDR3 sequence: CASSVVDYEQFF. The CDR3 DNA reads as TGTGCCAGCAGCGTAGTTGACTATGAGCAGTTCTTC.

The V and J genes are TRBV5-4 and TRBJ2-3; perhaps TRBD2 as D (5 bases). The CDR3 has 14 amino acids. The germline V gene encodes CDR1 SGHNT and CDR2 YYREEE (reference sequence). V dropped 0 bases and J dropped 2 bases, with 7 bases sitting between them. This CDR3 is CASSLGGPTDTQYF. CDR3 nucleotide sequence: TGTGCCAGCAGCTTGGGAGGGCCCACAGATACGCAGTATTTT. The full variable domain, with the rest looked up from reference TRBV5-4 and TRBJ2-3, is ETGVTQSPTHLIKTRGQQVTLRCSSQSGHNTVSWYQQALGQGPQFIFQYYREEENGRGNFPPRFSGLQFPNYSSELNVNALELDDSALYLCASSLGGPTDTQYFGPGTRLTVL.

This chain uses TRBV11-2 with TRBJ2-1; a weak D match, TRBD2 (6 bases). This CDR3 region has 14 residues. The V and J ends lost 3 bases and 9 bases respectively, with 15 bases between them. Germline CDR1 SGHAT, CDR2 FQNNGV. Written as DNA, the CDR3 is TGTGCCAGCAGCTTTTCCGGGGCGGGAACTGAGCAGTTCTTC. This sequence encodes CASSFSGAGTEQFF.

The chain is built from TRBV19 and TRBJ1-5; 9 positions match TRBD1. Germline V gene data show CDR1 as LNHDA and CDR2 as SQIVND (reference sequence). V gave up 8 bases and J gave up 7 bases; unmatched junction bases: 15. CDR3 length: 16 amino acids. CDR3 sequence (DNA): TGTGCCAGTGGCCCCTCTCGGGACAGGGCCGAGCAGCCCCAGCATTTT. As protein: CASGPSRDRAEQPQHF.

This chain joins TRBV5-1 and TRBJ2-5; D not certain. The CDR3 covers 11 residues. With 6 bases removed from V and 5 bases from J, the gap between germline ends came to 8 bases. Germline V gives CDR1 SGHRS, CDR2 YFSETQ. This chain's CDR3 is CASTRDETQYF. The CDR3 region has the DNA TGCGCCAGCACCAGAGATGAGACCCAGTACTTC. Filled out from reference TRBV5-1 and TRBJ2-5, the complete variable domain reads KAGVTQTPRYLIKTRGQQVTLSCSPISGHRSVSWYQQTPGQGLQFLFEYFSETQRNKGNFPGRFSGRQFSNSRSEMNVSTLELGDSALYLCASTRDETQYFGPGTRLLVL.

Of note for this clone: This specimen includes other DNA sequences encoding the same CDR3. The V and J genes are TRBV7-3 and TRBJ2-3; D not resolved. CDR3 size: 13 residues. Deletions cut 0 bases from V and 3 bases from J, with 4 bases between. The V gene's germline CDR1 is SGHTA and CDR2 FQGTGA. This CDR3 reads CASSLTETDTQYF. The CDR3 DNA sequence: TGTGCCAGCAGCTTAACGGAAACAGATACGCAGTATTTT.

The chain has TRBV9 and TRBJ1-6, with D possibly TRBD1 on 6 matching bases. From germline, CDR1 is SGDLS and CDR2 YYNGEE. This CDR3 is built from 15 residues. Trimming removed 3 bases from V and 6 bases from J, with 13 bases in between. The CDR3: CASSAQGFVNSPLHF. The CDR3 DNA is TGTGCCAGCAGCGCCCAGGGGTTTGTTAATTCACCCCTCCACTTT.

This rearrangement joins TRBV29-1 to TRBJ1-4, with D tentatively TRBD1 (5 bases). Germline lookup yields CDR1 SQVTM and CDR2 ANQGSEA. The V and J ends lost 7 bases and 7 bases respectively, with 13 bases between them. This CDR3 spans 12 amino acids. CDR3 DNA sequence: TGCAGCGGGAGGCAGGGTACTGAAAAACTGTTTTTT. Translating gives CSGRQGTEKLFF. The full variable domain, rest sourced from reference TRBV29-1 and TRBJ1-4, is SAVISQKPSRDICQRGTSLTIQCQVDSQVTMMFWYRQQPGQSLTLIATANQGSEATYESGFVIDKFPISRPNLTFSTLTVSNMSPEDSSIYLCSGRQGTEKLFFGSGTQLSVL.

The chain employs TRBV6-5 and TRBJ2-2; no definite D call. V lost 7 bases and J lost 1, with 1 base in between. The CDR3 contains 11 residues. Looked up from germline, CDR1 is MNHEY and CDR2 is SVGAGI. DNA of the CDR3: TGTGCCAGCAAGAACACCGGGGAGCTGTTTTTT. Its translation: CASKNTGELFF.

The V and J genes are TRBV6-6 and TRBJ2-1, with a possible D match to TRBD2 (5 bases). CDR3 length equals 13 residues. V lost 6 bases, J lost 13 bases, and 19 bases lay in between. The germline V gene has CDR1 MNHNY and CDR2 SVGAGI (reference sequence). Here the CDR3 DNA reads TGTGCCAGCAGGCCAACGGGATATACGCATCAGTTCTTC. Its protein is CASRPTGYTHQFF.

The rearrangement links TRBV5-4 to TRBJ1-3; D is ambiguous. The CDR3 has 14 residues. The germline gives CDR1 SGHNT, CDR2 YYREEE (reference sequence). V dropped 4 bases and J dropped 0 bases, with 8 bases sitting between them. DNA for the CDR3: TGTGCCAGCAGCCCCGGGAACTCTGGAAACACCATATATTTT. It codes for CASSPGNSGNTIYF. The full variable domain, completed using reference TRBV5-4 and TRBJ1-3, is ETGVTQSPTHLIKTRGQQVTLRCSSQSGHNTVSWYQQALGQGPQFIFQYYREEENGRGNFPPRFSGLQFPNYSSELNVNALELDDSALYLCASSPGNSGNTIYFGEGSWLTVV.

V gene TRBV30 combines with J gene TRBJ1-6, with a possible D match to TRBD1 (6 bases). Germline loops: CDR1 GTSNPN, CDR2 SVGIG (reference sequence). The CDR3 extends over 16 amino acids. V was clipped by 4 bases and J by 2 bases, with 15 bases between them. This chain's CDR3 is CAWTLPGGTYNSPLHF. CDR3 DNA: TGTGCCTGGACCCTACCGGGGGGCACCTATAATTCACCCCTCCACTTT.

The J gene is TRBJ2-2, the V gene TRBV4-2; no clear D. The CDR3 loop spans 17 amino acids. CDR1 and CDR2 from the germline V gene are LGHNA and YNFKEQ. The V and J ends lost 0 bases and 4 bases respectively, with 15 bases between them. The CDR3 loop is CASSQEVVSSSTGELFF. CDR3 in DNA: TGTGCCAGCAGCCAAGAGGTGGTCAGTTCCAGCACCGGGGAGCTGTTTTTT.

The chain carries TRBV28 and TRBJ2-2; 8 positions agree with TRBD2. The length of the CDR3 is 16 residues. Losses at the gene ends were 7 bases for V and 2 bases for J; bases not matched to a gene: 9. The V gene's germline CDR1 is MDHEN and CDR2 SYDVKM. The CDR3 DNA reads as TGTGCCAGCAAACGGTCCCTAGCGGGCAACACCGGGGAGCTGTTTTTT. Residues: CASKRSLAGNTGELFF. Looking up the rest from reference TRBV28 and TRBJ2-2 gives the full variable domain: DVKVTQSSRYLVKRTGEKVFLECVQDMDHENMFWYRQDPGLGLRLIYFSYDVKMKEKGDIPEGYSVSREKKERFSLILESASTNQTSMYLCASKRSLAGNTGELFFGEGSRLTVL.